This TCR beta chain was recorded in a study of T cell repertoires in cytomegalovirus infection. Study as a whole: Public signatures in TCR beta pointed to CMV infection and matching HLA type.

To note about this clonotype: Its antigen is not identified.

Points from the study as a whole: Frequencies of public TCR beta families were cumulated, and this identified carriers of CMV plus the relevant HLA. Within the response measured ex vivo, HLA-C-restricted CMV-specific TCR beta clonotypes were dominant.

TCRdb passed the reads through MiXCR, listing each CDR3 protein once. There are around 800,000 distinct CDR3 sequences in the sample; approximately 30% occur only once, and roughly 12% lies in the top ten. The sample consisted of cultured CD8+ T cells from PBMCs, taken from culture after CMV antigen stimulation. This receptor was obtained from a human donor in good health (CMV status not recorded). Some clones in this sample may be carry-over from other donors' samples.

In nucleotides, the CDR3 is TGTGCCAGCAGTTTTACGGCTTTTGGCAATCAGCCCCAGCATTTT. Its translation: CASSFTAFGNQPQHF. V and J are TRBV12-3 or TRBV12-4 and TRBJ1-5, with unresolved D. The CDR3 extends over 15 amino acids. The V gene lost 3 bases and the J gene lost 2 bases, with 11 bases spanning the gap.